This T cell receptor (beta chain) emerged from a study of glioma-infiltrating T cells. Study-level information: Low-grade gliomas were grade II; glioblastomas were grade IV at initial diagnosis.

Germline V gene data show CDR1 as DFQATT and CDR2 as SNEGSKA (reference sequence). Trimming stripped 5 bases from V and 1 base from J, with 11 bases between. This CDR3 has 13 amino acids. Notes on the study in general: Gliomas, especially low-grade, showed above-expected tissue-blood divergence; non-neoplastic patients showed below. CDR3 overlap between tissue and blood was very small.

TCR alpha and beta CDR3 regions were amplified from RNA using iRepertoire nested multiplex PCR. TCRdb itself ran the multiplex PCR reads through MiXCR, one entry per CDR3 protein. The table records approximately 400,000 distinct CDR3 sequences, 35% to 45% of them present only once. This clonotype was counted many times. Its antigen is still unknown. The chain carries TRBV20-1 and TRBJ2-5, with unresolved D. Sample: glioma tissue, nonneoplastic brain tissue, or PBMCs (not recorded which). The source of this sequence is a human donor with low-grade glioma or glioblastoma, undergoing nonglioma brain surgery, or in good health (not recorded which). CDR3 nucleotide sequence: TGCAGTGCTCCGGGTCTGCCCCAAGAGACCCAGTACTTC. This encodes CSAPGLPQETQYF.